The source of this T cell receptor (beta chain) is a study of shared T cell receptors in the human thymus. Repertoires were generated with immunoSEQ multiplex PCR, while TCRdb's copy carries only in-frame clones and drops some. The table shows about 610,000 clones, with 88% occurring only once. The V end was cut by 0 bases, the J end by 4 bases, with 5 bases between. The germline V gene encodes CDR1 SQVTM and CDR2 ANQGSEA. The CDR3 totals 12 residues. Regarding this clone: The sample holds other DNA sequences that translate to the same CDR3.

These records were also assigned to another study, of human thymus T cells. This second report adds: All donors were healthy Finnish infants who were undergoing corrective surgery to treat congenital heart defects. Resections removed during corrective heart surgery provided the thymus tissue used. Both thymic and peripheral blood repertoires showed apparently biased V and J usage. The related literature has documented a marked overlap of thymic repertoires among unrelated individuals.

This receptor was identified in a boy less than two years old with a congenital heart defect. The material sequenced was thymocytes. The chain carries TRBV29-1 and TRBJ2-3; D is undetermined. CDR3 sequence (DNA): TGCAGCGTTGAAGAAGGAGCAGATACGCAGTATTTT. It encodes CSVEEGADTQYF.